The source of this T cell receptor (beta chain) is a study of blood T cell repertoires in COVID-19. The wider study: PBMCs, B-cell-depleted T cells, or T cells provided the cDNA or gDNA that made up the material.

This CDR3 contains 17 residues. The germline gives CDR1 LGHNA, CDR2 YSLEER. V dropped 0 bases and J dropped 1 base, with 13 bases sitting between them. Sequencing was performed with immunoSEQ multiplex PCR; in TCRdb, only in-frame clones are kept and a portion is missing. The table includes around 82,000 clones, approximately 89% detected once. Input material: peripheral blood. The TCR comes from a man aged 70 or older with active or convalescent COVID-19. The chain uses TRBV4-3 and TRBJ1-3; possibly TRBD1 for D (6 bases). The CDR3 nucleotides are TGCGCCAGCAGCCAAGATCCCCAACAGGGTTCTGGAAACACCATATATTTT. Protein: CASSQDPQQGSGNTIYF.